This passage covers 20 T cell receptor beta chains from one sample sequenced in a study of T cells in Graves' hyperthyroidism and ophthalmopathy. The TCR beta CDR3 regions underwent amplification using RNA transcripts as the source. A set of HTBI primers served as the primers for a first-round RT-PCR of the TCR CDR3. Via MiXCR, TCRdb re-called the multiplex PCR reads, giving one row per CDR3 protein. This sample yields about 300,000 distinct CDR3 sequences, of which 13% are seen a single time; roughly 8.5% belongs to the top ten. Material: blood. These receptors were obtained from a woman in her twenties or thirties with Graves' hyperthyroidism that later progressed to Graves' ophthalmopathy.

The sample holds many counts of this clonotype. The V and J genes are TRBV3-1 and TRBJ2-1, with TRBD2 matching over 9 bases. This CDR3 has 11 residues. Germline CDR1 reads LGHDT; CDR2 reads YNNKEL (reference sequence). J lost 15 bases, V lost 3 bases, and 3 bases had no gene match. CDR3 residues: CASSHIAGVFF. As DNA, the CDR3 is TGTGCCAGCAGCCACATAGCGGGGGTGTTCTTC.

This clonotype came up a few times. This chain connects TRBV28 to TRBJ2-2; D perhaps matches TRBD1 (7 bases). V was cut by 4 bases and J by 1 base, with 22 bases left in between. Looked up from germline, CDR1 is MDHEN and CDR2 is SYDVKM. CDR3 length equals 19 residues. For the CDR3, the DNA is TGTGCCAGCAGTTCGGCGGTTAGAAGGGGGCGGGAGAACACCGGGGAGCTGTTTTTT. Its translation: CASSSAVRRGRENTGELFF. The full variable domain, with the rest looked up from reference TRBV28 and TRBJ2-2, is DVKVTQSSRYLVKRTGEKVFLECVQDMDHENMFWYRQDPGLGLRLIYFSYDVKMKEKGDIPEGYSVSREKKERFSLILESASTNQTSMYLCASSSAVRRGRENTGELFFGEGSRLTVL.

This clonotype has ten or more counts. This sequence joins TRBV7-9 and TRBJ2-3, with D perhaps TRBD2 (6 bases). CDR1 and CDR2 from the germline V gene are SEHNR and FQNEAQ (reference sequence). This CDR3 contains 14 residues. Trimming removed 1 base from V and 8 bases from J, with 13 bases in between. The CDR3: CASSLGSAAGTQYF. In nucleotides, the CDR3 is TGTGCCAGCAGCTTAGGGAGTGCAGCGGGTACGCAGTATTTT.

J is TRBJ2-7 and V is TRBV29-1; TRBD1 or TRBD2 may be the D gene (6 bases each). The CDR3 is 15 residues long. Between the trimmed V and J ends, which lost 3 bases and 4 bases, there was a span of 19 bases. The germline gives CDR1 SQVTM, CDR2 ANQGSEA. In nucleotides, the CDR3 is TGCAGCGTTGAGTTTTCGGGACAAGGGACTTACGAGCAGTACTTC. Translated: CSVEFSGQGTYEQYF.

The gene calls are TRBV19 and TRBJ2-1, with 10 bases identical to TRBD2. CDR1 and CDR2 (germline): LNHDA, SQIVND (reference sequence). With 5 bases clipped from V and 3 bases from J, the junction kept 7 bases outside the gene matches. This CDR3 region has 16 residues. Written as DNA, the CDR3 is TGTGCCAGTAGTGTATCCTGGACTAGCGGCTACAATGAGCAGTTCTTC. Its protein is CASSVSWTSGYNEQFF.

This clonotype occurred many times. This sequence joins TRBV5-1 and TRBJ1-3; D unresolved. The CDR3 is made up of 16 amino acids. Germline CDR1 SGHRS, CDR2 YFSETQ. V was trimmed by 4 bases and J by 0 bases, leaving 14 bases between them. The CDR3 DNA reads TGCGCCAGCAGCCCGGGATCAGCATTCTCTGGAAACACCATATATTTT. Translation gives CASSPGSAFSGNTIYF.

This clonotype was detected ten times or more. The V gene is TRBV4-2, the J gene TRBJ1-4; no reliable D call. Germline lookup yields CDR1 LGHNA and CDR2 YNFKEQ. There are 15 residues in the CDR3. The V end was cut by 1 base, the J end by 4 bases, with 10 bases between. The CDR3: CASSQGSGDNEKLFF. For the CDR3, the DNA is TGTGCCAGCAGCCAAGGGAGTGGTGATAATGAAAAACTGTTTTTT.

In its sample, this clonotype was seen many times. This chain connects TRBV29-1 to TRBJ2-3, with TRBD2 identical over 7 bases. The CDR3 totals 16 residues. The germline CDR1 and CDR2 sequences are SQVTM and ANQGSEA. V shed 1 base and J 5 bases; nucleotides not matched to a gene: 12. Here the CDR3 reads CSVEGYSGGSGDTQYF. For the CDR3, the DNA is TGCAGCGTTGAAGGCTACTCAGGCGGGAGTGGAGATACGCAGTATTTT.

For the CDR3, the DNA is TGTCTTTCGGGAAACACCATATATTTT. Its translation: CLSGNTIYF. V is TRBV12-5 and J is TRBJ1-3; no definite D call. The CDR3 length is 9 residues. Germline lookup yields CDR1 LGHNT and CDR2 FRNRAP.

This clonotype came up many times. The chain uses TRBV20-1 and TRBJ1-2, with a tentative D call TRBD1 (5 bases). This CDR3 spans 13 amino acids. Germline V gene data show CDR1 as DFQATT and CDR2 as SNEGSKA (reference sequence). The V end lost 1 base, the J end lost 4 bases, and 10 bases lay between the germline ends. CDR3 in amino acids: CSARAGTAYGYTF. The CDR3 DNA follows: TGCAGTGCTAGAGCGGGGACGGCCTATGGCTACACCTTC.

J is TRBJ2-1 and V is TRBV9, with D possibly TRBD2 on 5 matching bases. The CDR3 contains 12 residues. V was shortened by 0 bases and J by 9 bases, with 7 bases between the two germline ends. CDR1 is SGDLS and CDR2 is YYNGEE in the germline V gene. The CDR3 DNA sequence: TGTGCCAGCAGCGTAGCCGAGGGTGAGCAGTTCTTC. This encodes CASSVAEGEQFF.

There are a few counts of this clonotype. The rearrangement uses TRBV7-2 and TRBJ2-5; TRBD1 might be the D (7 bases). V was clipped by 5 bases and J by 6 bases, with 16 bases between them. Germline CDR1 and CDR2: SGHTA and FQGNSA. The CDR3 consists of 14 residues. CDR3 nucleotides: TGTGCCAGCAGCCCACAGGGGCGGGGTAAGACCCAGTACTTC. It yields the protein CASSPQGRGKTQYF. Using reference TRBV7-2 and TRBJ2-5 for the parts outside the CDR3, the full variable domain is GAGVSQSPSNKVTEKGKDVELRCDPISGHTALYWYRQSLGQGLEFLIYFQGNSAPDKSGLPSDRFSAERTGGSVSTLTIQRTQQEDSAVYLCASSPQGRGKTQYFGPGTRLLVL.

In its sample, this clonotype was seen many times. The chain employs TRBV7-9 and TRBJ1-2, with D possibly matching TRBD1 (6 bases). The CDR3 consists of 12 residues. V was shortened by 11 bases and J by 8 bases, with 18 bases between the two germline ends. From germline, CDR1 is SEHNR and CDR2 FQNEAQ (reference sequence). The CDR3 sequence: CASRPGAGGYTF. The CDR3 DNA reads as TGTGCCTCCCGCCCGGGGGCAGGGGGCTACACCTTC.

This clonotype was observed many times. V gene TRBV7-3 combines with J gene TRBJ2-3, with TRBD1 matching over 10 bases. Germline loops: CDR1 SGHTA, CDR2 FQGTGA. The CDR3 spans 16 residues. V dropped 0 bases and J dropped 1; count of bases not matched to a gene: 1. For the CDR3, the DNA is TGTGCCAGCAGCTTAACGGGGACAGGGGGCACAGATACGCAGTATTTT. This gives the protein CASSLTGTGGTDTQYF.

This clonotype was observed at least ten times. V usage is TRBV7-2 and J usage is TRBJ2-3; TRBD2 matches 9 bases. With V trimmed by 1 base and J by 4 bases, 6 bases remained unmatched. The CDR3 spans 16 residues. Germline CDR1 is SGHTA and CDR2 is FQGNSA. The CDR3 reads CASSLVSGSFSDTQYF. For the CDR3, the DNA is TGTGCCAGCAGCTTAGTTAGCGGGAGTTTCTCAGATACGCAGTATTTT. The whole variable domain, filled in from reference TRBV7-2 and TRBJ2-3, reads GAGVSQSPSNKVTEKGKDVELRCDPISGHTALYWYRQSLGQGLEFLIYFQGNSAPDKSGLPSDRFSAERTGGSVSTLTIQRTQQEDSAVYLCASSLVSGSFSDTQYFGPGTRLTVL.

This clonotype was seen repeatedly, ten times or more. CDR3 nucleotide sequence: TGTGCCAGCAGCCTATGGGGAGACACAGATACGCAGTATTTT. This codes for CASSLWGDTDTQYF. The J gene is TRBJ2-3, the V gene TRBV28, with D possibly being TRBD2 (5 bases). This CDR3 has 14 amino acids. Per the germline V gene, CDR1 is MDHEN and CDR2 is SYDVKM. V was cut by 6 bases and J by 2 bases, with 12 bases left in between.

V and J are TRBV5-6 and TRBJ1-2; D unclear. The CDR3 consists of 14 residues. Per germline, CDR1 SGHDT and CDR2 YYEEEE. Trimming stripped 4 bases from V and 6 bases from J, with 16 bases between. DNA for the CDR3: TGTGCCAGCAGCCTGGGAACCCCCTACGATGGCTACACCTTC. Amino acid sequence: CASSLGTPYDGYTF.

This clonotype was seen many times. This rearrangement joins TRBV7-9 to TRBJ1-5; D gene ambiguous. V lost 0 bases and J 4 bases, leaving 4 bases between the germline ends. From germline, CDR1 is SEHNR and CDR2 FQNEAQ (reference sequence). The CDR3 is 13 amino acids. This CDR3 reads CASSLAPNQPQHF. CDR3 nucleotides: TGTGCCAGCAGCTTAGCTCCAAATCAGCCCCAGCATTTT.

This clonotype was recorded a few times. The V gene is TRBV7-9, the J gene TRBJ1-2; the D gene is possibly TRBD1 (5 bases). Germline loops: CDR1 SEHNR, CDR2 FQNEAQ (reference sequence). This CDR3 spans 15 amino acids. Trimming removed 2 bases at V and 0 bases at J, with 10 bases between. The CDR3 here is CASSLIREANYGYTF. The DNA for the CDR3 is TGTGCCAGCAGCTTAATCAGGGAAGCTAACTATGGCTACACCTTC.

At least ten counts were recorded for this clonotype. This chain uses TRBV19 with TRBJ2-5; the D gene could be TRBD1 or TRBD2 (6 bases each). The CDR3 is 15 residues long. Looked up from germline, CDR1 is LNHDA and CDR2 is SQIVND (reference sequence). Trimming removed 1 base from V and 5 bases from J, with 14 bases in between. This chain's CDR3 is CASSIAAGAGETQYF. For the CDR3, the DNA is TGTGCCAGTAGTATAGCAGCAGGGGCGGGGGAGACCCAGTACTTC.